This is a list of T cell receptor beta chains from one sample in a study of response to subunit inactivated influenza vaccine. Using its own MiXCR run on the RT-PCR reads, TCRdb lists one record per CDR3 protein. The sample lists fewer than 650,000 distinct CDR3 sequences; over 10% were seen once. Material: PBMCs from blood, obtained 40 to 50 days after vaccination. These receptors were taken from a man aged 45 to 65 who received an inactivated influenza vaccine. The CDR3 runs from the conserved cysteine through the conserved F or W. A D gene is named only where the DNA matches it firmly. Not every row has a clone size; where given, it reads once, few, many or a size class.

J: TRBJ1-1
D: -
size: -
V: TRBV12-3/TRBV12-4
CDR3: CASVWWDLNTEAFF
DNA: TGTGCCAGCGTCTGGTGGGACCTGAACACTGAAGCTTTCTTT

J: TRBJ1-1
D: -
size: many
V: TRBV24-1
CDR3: CATSDFGSRRTEAFF
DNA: TGTGCCACCAGTGATTTCGGCAGTCGACGGACTGAAGCTTTCTTT

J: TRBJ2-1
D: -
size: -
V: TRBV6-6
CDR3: CASRKRANEQFF
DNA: TGTGCCAGCAGGAAAAGGGCTAATGAGCAGTTCTTC

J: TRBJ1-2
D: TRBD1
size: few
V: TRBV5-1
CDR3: CASSRKDGTDYGYTF
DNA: TGCGCCAGCTCGCGTAAGGACGGGACAGACTATGGCTACACCTTC

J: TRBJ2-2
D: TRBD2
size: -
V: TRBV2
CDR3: CASSKLAGGPGELFF
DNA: TGTGCCAGCAGTAAACTAGCGGGGGGACCCGGGGAGCTGTTTTTT

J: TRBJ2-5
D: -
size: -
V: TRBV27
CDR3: CASSPLRDERETQYF
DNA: TGTGCCAGCAGTCCGTTGCGGGATGAGAGGGAGACCCAGTACTTC

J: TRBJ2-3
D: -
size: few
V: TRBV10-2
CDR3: CASSESVTRGTDTQYF
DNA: TGCGCCAGCAGTGAGTCGGTGACTAGGGGCACAGATACGCAGTATTTT

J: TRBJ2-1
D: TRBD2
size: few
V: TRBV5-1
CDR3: CASSYTSLAGGHNEQFF
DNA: TGCGCCAGCAGCTACACCAGCTTAGCGGGGGGCCACAATGAGCAGTTCTTC

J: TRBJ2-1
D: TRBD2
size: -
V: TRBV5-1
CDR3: CASSRGTSGSAPYNEQFF
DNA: TGCGCCAGCAGCCGAGGGACTAGCGGGAGCGCCCCCTACAATGAGCAGTTCTTC

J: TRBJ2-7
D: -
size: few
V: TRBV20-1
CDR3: CSASGSYPSYEQYF
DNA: TGCAGTGCCTCCGGGTCCTACCCCTCCTACGAGCAGTACTTC

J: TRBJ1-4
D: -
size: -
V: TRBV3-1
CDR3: CASSHGPSREKLFF
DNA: TGTGCCAGCAGTCACGGGCCTTCGCGTGAAAAACTGTTTTTT

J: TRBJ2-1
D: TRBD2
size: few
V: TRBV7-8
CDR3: CASSFVSSGINNEQFF
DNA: TGTGCCAGCAGCTTTGTATCTAGCGGGATCAACAATGAGCAGTTCTTC

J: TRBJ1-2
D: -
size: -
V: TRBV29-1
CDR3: CSVHLPGAGGYTF
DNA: TGCAGCGTTCACCTTCCAGGGGCGGGAGGCTACACCTTC

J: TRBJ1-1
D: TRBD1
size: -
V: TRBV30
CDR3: CAWIHGRQGNTEAFF
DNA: TGTGCCTGGATTCATGGTCGACAGGGGAACACTGAAGCTTTCTTT

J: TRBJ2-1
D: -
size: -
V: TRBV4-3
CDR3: CASSQDPAGSYNEQFF
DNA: TGCGCCAGCAGCCAAGATCCGGCAGGCTCCTACAATGAGCAGTTCTTC

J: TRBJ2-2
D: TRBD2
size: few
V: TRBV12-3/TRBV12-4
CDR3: CASSAGTRSSGELFF
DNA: TGTGCCAGCAGCGCCGGGACTAGAAGTTCCGGGGAGCTGTTTTTT

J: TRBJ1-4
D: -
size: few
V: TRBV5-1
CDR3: CASNAGPNEKLFF
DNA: TGCGCCAGCAACGCCGGGCCTAATGAAAAACTGTTTTTT

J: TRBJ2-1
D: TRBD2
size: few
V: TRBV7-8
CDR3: CASSSKRGPYNEQFF
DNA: TGTGCCAGCAGCTCCAAGCGGGGGCCATACAATGAGCAGTTCTTC

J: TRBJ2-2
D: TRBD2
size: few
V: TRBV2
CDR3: CASRPPGLAGAGGTGELFF
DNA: TGTGCCAGCCGCCCACCGGGACTAGCGGGGGCAGGGGGCACCGGGGAGCTGTTTTTT

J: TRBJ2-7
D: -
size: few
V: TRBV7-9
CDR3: CASSLLTGPYEQYF
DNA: TGTGCCAGCAGCTTATTAACGGGCCCCTACGAGCAGTACTTC

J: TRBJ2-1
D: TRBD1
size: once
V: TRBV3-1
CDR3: CLSSQAPGQGNREPQITYNEQFF
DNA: TGTCTCAGCAGCCAAGCCCCGGGACAGGGTAATCGTGAACCCCAAATTACCTACAATGAGCAGTTCTTC

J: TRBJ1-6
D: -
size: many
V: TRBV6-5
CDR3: CASSYSYGQGNSPLHF
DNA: TGTGCCAGCAGTTACTCGTACGGACAAGGGAATTCACCCCTCCACTTT

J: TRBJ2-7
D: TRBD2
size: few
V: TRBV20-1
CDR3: CSASGLAGLGEQYF
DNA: TGCAGTGCTAGCGGGCTAGCGGGACTAGGCGAGCAGTACTTC

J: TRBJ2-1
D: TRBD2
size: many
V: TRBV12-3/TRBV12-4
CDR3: CASRRAGVHEQFF
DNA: TGTGCCAGCAGGCGAGCGGGAGTCCATGAGCAGTTCTTC

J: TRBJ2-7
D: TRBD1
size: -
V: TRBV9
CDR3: CASSYDRGPSYEQYF
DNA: TGTGCCAGCAGCTATGACAGGGGACCCTCCTACGAGCAGTACTTC

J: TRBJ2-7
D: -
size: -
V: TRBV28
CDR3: CASRIRRDEQYF
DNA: TGTGCCAGCAGAATACGGAGGGACGAGCAGTACTTC

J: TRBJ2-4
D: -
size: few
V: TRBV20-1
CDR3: CSARRGVAKNIQYF
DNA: TGCAGTGCAAGAAGGGGGGTAGCCAAAAACATTCAGTACTTC

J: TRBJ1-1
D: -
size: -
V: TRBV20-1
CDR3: CSALPENTEAFF
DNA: TGCAGTGCCCTTCCAGAGAACACTGAAGCTTTCTTT

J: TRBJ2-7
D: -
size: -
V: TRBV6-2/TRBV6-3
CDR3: CASSRSPPTVSYEQYF
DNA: TGTGCCAGCAGTCGTTCTCCACCGACAGTCTCCTACGAGCAGTACTTC

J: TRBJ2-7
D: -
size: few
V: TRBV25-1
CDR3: CASSGPGLWYEQYF
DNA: TGTGCCAGCAGTGGCCCGGGTCTCTGGTACGAGCAGTACTTC

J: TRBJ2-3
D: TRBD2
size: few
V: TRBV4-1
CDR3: CASSQAGLAGFSTDTQYF
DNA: TGCGCCAGCAGCCAAGCAGGACTAGCGGGATTTAGCACAGATACGCAGTATTTT

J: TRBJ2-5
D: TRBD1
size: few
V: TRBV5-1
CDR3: CASSRATGEETQYF
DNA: TGCGCCAGCAGCCGAGCAACAGGGGAGGAGACCCAGTACTTC

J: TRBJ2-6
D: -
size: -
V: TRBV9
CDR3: CASSETLSSGANVLTF
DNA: TGTGCCAGCAGCGAGACCTTGAGCTCTGGGGCCAACGTCCTGACTTTC

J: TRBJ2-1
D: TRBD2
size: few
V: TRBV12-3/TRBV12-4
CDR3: CASSHGLAGVSQFF
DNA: TGTGCCAGCAGCCACGGACTAGCGGGAGTCTCGCAGTTCTTC

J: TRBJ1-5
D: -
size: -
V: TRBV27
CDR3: CASSSNPGGQPQHF
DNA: TGTGCCAGCAGTTCAAACCCGGGGGGGCAGCCCCAGCATTTT

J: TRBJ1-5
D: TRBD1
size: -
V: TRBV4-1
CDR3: CASSSIPRTGYSNQPQHF
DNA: TGCGCCAGCAGCTCAATTCCAAGGACAGGGTATAGCAATCAGCCCCAGCATTTT

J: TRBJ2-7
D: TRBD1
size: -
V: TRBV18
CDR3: CASSPLDRFSYEQYF
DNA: TGTGCCAGCTCACCACTGGACAGGTTTTCCTACGAGCAGTACTTC

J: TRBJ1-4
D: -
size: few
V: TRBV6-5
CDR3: CASRYREVNEKLFF
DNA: TGTGCCAGCAGGTACAGGGAGGTTAATGAAAAACTGTTTTTT

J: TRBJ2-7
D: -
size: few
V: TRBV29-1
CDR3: CSITEGGYEQYF
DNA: TGCAGCATTACCGAGGGGGGCTACGAGCAGTACTTC

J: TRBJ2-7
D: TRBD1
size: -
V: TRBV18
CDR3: CASSPFPGQGAYEQYF
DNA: TGTGCCAGCTCACCATTCCCCGGACAGGGCGCCTACGAGCAGTACTTC

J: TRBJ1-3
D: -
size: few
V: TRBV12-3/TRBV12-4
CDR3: CASSVGGVTGNTIYF
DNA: TGTGCCAGCAGCGTGGGGGGAGTAACTGGAAACACCATATATTTT

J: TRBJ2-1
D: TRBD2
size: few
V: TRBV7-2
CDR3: CASSRTTSGYEQFF
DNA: TGTGCCAGCAGCCGGACGACTAGCGGTTATGAGCAGTTCTTC

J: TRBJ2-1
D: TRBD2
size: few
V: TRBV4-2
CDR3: CASSQHPEDSGRASYNEQFF
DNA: TGTGCCAGCAGCCAACACCCGGAAGATAGCGGGAGGGCGTCCTACAATGAGCAGTTCTTC

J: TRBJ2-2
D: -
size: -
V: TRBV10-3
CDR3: CAISVTRNTGELFF
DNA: TGTGCCATCAGTGTGACTCGGAACACCGGGGAGCTGTTTTTT

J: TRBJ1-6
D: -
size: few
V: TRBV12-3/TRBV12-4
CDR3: CATLRGEAGAYNSPLHF
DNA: TGTGCCACCCTACGAGGGGAGGCAGGCGCCTATAATTCACCCCTCCACTTT

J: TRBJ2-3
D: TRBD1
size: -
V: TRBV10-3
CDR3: CAIRRGLDTDTQYF
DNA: TGTGCCATCAGGAGGGGGCTTGACACAGATACGCAGTATTTT